Reported below is one T cell receptor beta chain. No antigen is known for it. The germline V gene has CDR1 SGHDN and CDR2 FVKESK. The CDR3 loop spans 16 amino acids. Between the trimmed V and J ends, which lost 6 bases and 0 bases, there was a span of 14 bases. This sample is part of a study of post-analysis software for immune sequencing data. Findings and caveats of the study: Four to six TRBV segments, including TRBV5-6, TRBV5-1 and TRBV20-1, were more frequent in patients than controls.

The TCR beta cDNA libraries carried unique molecular identifiers. Input of roughly 0.95 to 10 million T cells yielded approximately 500,000 cDNA molecules. In TCRdb, the PCR reads were re-called with MiXCR into one record per CDR3 protein. The sample holds some 800,000 distinct CDR3 sequences; around 42% are singletons and the top ten take roughly 4.9%. The sequencing sample was made of blood. The chain combines TRBV14 with TRBJ2-2, with a weak D call TRBD2 (6 bases). The sequence came from a girl between 10 and 17 years old with multiple sclerosis. The CDR3 coding sequence is TGTGCCAGCAGACGGGGGATCGGGACGAACACCGGGGAGCTGTTTTTT. It is translated as CASRRGIGTNTGELFF.